Listed below are T cell receptor beta chains from one sample, sequenced in a study of cytomegalovirus exposure and HLA in healthy donors. Profiled with immunoSEQ multiplex PCR; TCRdb holds only in-frame clones, not every one. The sample lists over 200,000 clones, more than 60% occurring once. The sequenced material came from PBMCs. Receptors originate from a woman aged 60-75 years in good health and CMV-seropositive. Each CDR3 is given with its conserved first and last residue. The D gene is left open where the match is weak. Some rows mark clone size as missing; the rest say once, few, many or name a class of expanded clone.

size: .
V: TRBV7-9
length: 14
J: TRBJ1-1
D: TRBD1
CDR3: CASSWGDSPTEAFF
DNA: TGTGCCAGCAGCTGGGGGGACAGCCCCACTGAAGCTTTCTTT

size: .
V: TRBV5-1
length: 15
J: TRBJ1-2
D: .
CDR3: CASTREGSDSYGYTF
DNA: TGCGCCAGCACTCGTGAGGGATCTGATTCCTATGGCTACACCTTC

size: .
V: TRBV4-1
length: 18
J: TRBJ1-1
D: TRBD1
CDR3: CASSQTLDRTGVSTEAFF
DNA: TGCGCCAGCAGCCAAACGTTGGACCGAACAGGGGTGAGCACTGAAGCTTTCTTT

size: few
V: TRBV19
length: 13
J: TRBJ1-5
D: .
CDR3: CASSFAGNQPQHF
DNA: TGTGCCAGTAGTTTTGCAGGGAATCAGCCCCAGCATTTT

size: .
V: TRBV27
length: 16
J: TRBJ2-1
D: TRBD2
CDR3: CASSPPSGRPNDEQFF
DNA: TGTGCCAGCAGTCCCCCCAGCGGGAGGCCTAATGATGAGCAGTTCTTC

size: .
V: TRBV6-5
length: 13
J: TRBJ2-7
D: TRBD1
CDR3: CASSRDRLYEQYF
DNA: TGTGCCAGCAGCCGGGACAGATTATACGAGCAGTACTTC

size: .
V: TRBV20-1
length: 11
J: TRBJ2-3
D: TRBD2
CDR3: CSARGGDTQYF
DNA: TGCAGTGCTAGGGGGGGGGATACGCAGTATTTT

size: .
V: TRBV29-1
length: 16
J: TRBJ1-1
D: .
CDR3: CSVGKGLDTVSTEAFF
DNA: TGCAGCGTTGGAAAGGGGCTAGACACCGTGAGCACTGAAGCTTTCTTT

size: .
V: TRBV9
length: 15
J: TRBJ2-2
D: .
CDR3: CASVRGGAESGELFF
DNA: TGTGCCAGCGTTAGGGGGGGCGCGGAAAGCGGGGAGCTGTTTTTT

size: .
V: TRBV14
length: 16
J: TRBJ2-3
D: TRBD2
CDR3: CASSPLAGGSTDTQYF
DNA: TGTGCCAGCAGCCCGTTAGCGGGGGGCAGCACAGATACGCAGTATTTT